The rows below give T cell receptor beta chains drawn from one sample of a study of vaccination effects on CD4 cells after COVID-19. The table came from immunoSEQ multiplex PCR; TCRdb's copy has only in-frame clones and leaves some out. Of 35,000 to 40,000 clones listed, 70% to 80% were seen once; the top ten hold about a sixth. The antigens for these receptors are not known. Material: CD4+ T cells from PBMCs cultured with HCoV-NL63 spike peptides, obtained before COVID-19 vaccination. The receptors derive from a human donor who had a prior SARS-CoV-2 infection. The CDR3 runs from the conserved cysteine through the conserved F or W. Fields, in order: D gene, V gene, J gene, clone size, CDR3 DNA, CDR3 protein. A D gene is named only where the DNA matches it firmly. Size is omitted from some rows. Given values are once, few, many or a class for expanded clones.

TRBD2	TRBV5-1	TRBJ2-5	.	TGCGCCAGCAGCTTGGGAGCGGGAGGCAAAGAGACCCAGTACTTC	CASSLGAGGKETQYF
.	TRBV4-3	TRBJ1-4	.	TGCGCCAGCAGCCAAGATCGGGAGGGGGAGGGTGAAAAACTGTTTTTT	CASSQDREGEGEKLFF
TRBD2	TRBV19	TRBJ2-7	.	TGTGCCAGTAGTGCGATACTAGCGGGAGGAGTATACGAGCAGTACTTC	CASSAILAGGVYEQYF
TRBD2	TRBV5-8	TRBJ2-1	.	TGTGCCAGCAGCTGGAGCGGGAGTCGGTACAATGAGCAGTTCTTC	CASSWSGSRYNEQFF
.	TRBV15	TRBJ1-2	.	TGTGCCACCAGCAGAGATCGGTATTCTGGGGGCTATGGCTACACCTTC	CATSRDRYSGGYGYTF
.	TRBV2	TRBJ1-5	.	TGTGCCAGCAGTGATAGGGGGCAGCCCCAGCATTTT	CASSDRGQPQHF
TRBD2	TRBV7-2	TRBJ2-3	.	TGTGCCAGCAGCTCTAGCGGGTATAGCACAGATACGCAGTATTTT	CASSSSGYSTDTQYF
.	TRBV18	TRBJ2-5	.	TGTGCCAGCTCACCACCAGGGTCGGAGACCCAGTACTTC	CASSPPGSETQYF
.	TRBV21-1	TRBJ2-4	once	TGTGCCAGCAGCGGAGGTATCGGGGGGCGGACAGGGAAAAACATTCAGTACTTC	CASSGGIGGRTGKNIQYF
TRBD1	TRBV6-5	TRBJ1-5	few	TGTGCCAGCAGTTACAACAGGGGTCAGCCCCAGCATTTT	CASSYNRGQPQHF
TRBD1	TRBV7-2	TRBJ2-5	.	TGTGCCAGCGGGCGACAGGGCTTAACGGGGACCCAGTACTTC	CASGRQGLTGTQYF
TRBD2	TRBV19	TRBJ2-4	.	TGTGCCAGTAGCCAATCCCCCCCATCTAGCGGGAGGGCCGATTTGTCCAAAAACATTCAGTACTTC	CASSQSPPSSGRADLSKNIQYF
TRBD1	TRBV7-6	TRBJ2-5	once	TGTGCCAGCAGCTACACATCAAGAGGGACAGGTGGGAAGACCCAGTACTTC	CASSYTSRGTGGKTQYF
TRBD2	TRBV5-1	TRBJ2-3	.	TGCGCCAGCAGCTTAGGGACTAGCGGGTACACAGATACGCAGTATTTT	CASSLGTSGYTDTQYF
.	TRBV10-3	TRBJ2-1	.	TGTGCCATCAGTGAGTCGTATATTTCAGCGAGCGTTAGCTCCTACAATGAGCAGTTCTTC	CAISESYISASVSSYNEQFF
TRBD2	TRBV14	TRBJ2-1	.	TGTGCCAGCAGCCAAGTATCGGGAGGGCCGAGAAATGAGCAGTTCTTC	CASSQVSGGPRNEQFF
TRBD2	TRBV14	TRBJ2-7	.	TGTGCCAGCAGCCAAGGGCTAGCGGCTTACTACGAGCAGTACTTC	CASSQGLAAYYEQYF
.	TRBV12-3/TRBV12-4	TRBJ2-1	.	TGTGCCAGCAGTTTAAGCCCACCGGATGAGCAGTTCTTC	CASSLSPPDEQFF
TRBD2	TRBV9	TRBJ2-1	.	TGTGCCAGCAGCTTATTGACCGGGACTAGCGGGGGGGGCAGATACAATGAGCAGTTCTTC	CASSLLTGTSGGGRYNEQFF
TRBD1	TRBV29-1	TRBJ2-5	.	TGCAGCGTTGATACAGGGGAATCACCTCAAGAGACCCAGTACTTC	CSVDTGESPQETQYF
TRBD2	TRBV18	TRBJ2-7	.	TGTGCCAGCTCACGAGGACTAGCCTCCTACGAGCAGTACTTC	CASSRGLASYEQYF
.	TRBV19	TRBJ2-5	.	TGTGCCAGTACCTCTCCAGGGAGAGAGACCCAGTACTTC	CASTSPGRETQYF